These 14 T cell receptor beta chains originate from one sample sequenced in a study of T cells in Graves' hyperthyroidism and ophthalmopathy. It was RNA transcripts that yielded the amplified TCR beta CDR3 regions. TCR CDR3 underwent first-round RT-PCR with the HTBI primer set. MiXCR, applied by TCRdb to the multiplex PCR reads, yields one record per CDR3 protein. The data contain 600,000 to 650,000 distinct CDR3 sequences, under 20% of them singletons. Sequenced sample: blood. The receptors shown here come from a woman aged 25 to 39 with Graves' hyperthyroidism.

In its sample, this clonotype was seen once. The chain combines TRBV20-1 with TRBJ1-5; no clear D. Trimming took 1 base from V and 0 from J, leaving 10 bases between them. This CDR3 is built from 15 residues. The V gene's germline CDR1 is DFQATT and CDR2 SNEGSKA (reference sequence). The CDR3 protein is CSARVRGFSNQPQHF. The CDR3 DNA reads TGCAGTGCTAGAGTCCGAGGTTTTAGCAATCAGCCCCAGCATTTT.

This clonotype was detected only a few times. This rearrangement joins TRBV6-1 to TRBJ2-7; weak D call: TRBD2 (6 bases). Germline V gene sequence: CDR1 MNHNS, CDR2 SASEGT. The CDR3 spans 16 residues. V gave up 6 bases and J gave up 0 bases, with 18 bases separating them. Here the CDR3 DNA reads TGTGCCAGCAGCCGATACCTGGGGGGTTCCTCCTACGAGCAGTACTTC. It translates to CASSRYLGGSSYEQYF.

J is TRBJ2-1 and V is TRBV19, with 8 bases matching TRBD2. V shed 5 bases, J shed 3 bases, and the junction held 6 bases outside the gene matches. This CDR3 is 15 amino acids long. Germline V lookup: CDR1 LNHDA, CDR2 SQIVND (reference sequence). CDR3 sequence (DNA): TGTGCCAGTAGTCTGAGCGGGAGCTACTACAATGAGCAGTTCTTC. Its protein is CASSLSGSYYNEQFF.

This clonotype was detected ten times or more. In nucleotides, the CDR3 is TGTGCCAGCAGTTCGCCAGGTGCAATCAACGAGCAGTACTTC. This encodes CASSSPGAINEQYF. The chain links TRBV28 to TRBJ2-7; the D is unclear. V was cut by 4 bases and J by 5 bases, with 15 bases left in between. This CDR3 has 14 residues. CDR1 and CDR2 from the germline V gene are MDHEN and SYDVKM.

This clonotype was seen repeatedly, ten times or more. This chain connects TRBV11-2 to TRBJ2-7, with D possibly TRBD2 on 6 matching bases. Trimming pared 1 base from V and 3 bases from J, leaving 16 bases between. The CDR3 is made up of 16 amino acids. The germline V gene encodes CDR1 SGHAT and CDR2 FQNNGV. CDR3 in DNA: TGTGCCAGCAGCTTAGCTTACCCCGGGAGCTACTACGAGCAGTACTTC. Protein sequence: CASSLAYPGSYYEQYF.

V and J are TRBV29-1 and TRBJ1-1; D not resolved. V lost 4 bases to trimming and J lost 4 bases, with 13 bases between them. The germline V gene encodes CDR1 SQVTM and CDR2 ANQGSEA. This CDR3 contains 13 residues. As DNA, the CDR3 is TGCAGCGTTGCGGGTCGGTGGAGCACTGAAGCTTTCTTT. Protein: CSVAGRWSTEAFF.

The table lists this clonotype with many counts. The rearrangement uses TRBV20-1 and TRBJ2-3; 7 bases align to TRBD1. Losses at the gene ends were 6 bases for V and 4 bases for J; bases not matched to a gene: 7. The germline V gene encodes CDR1 DFQATT and CDR2 SNEGSKA (reference sequence). The CDR3 is 13 amino acids. CDR3 region: CSAQDRIADTQYF. In DNA form, the CDR3 reads TGCAGTGCGCAGGACAGGATCGCAGATACGCAGTATTTT.

This clonotype was found many times. The chain recombines TRBV28 with TRBJ2-1, with 10 positions matching TRBD1. Germline CDR1 MDHEN, CDR2 SYDVKM. The CDR3 has 15 residues. V shed 6 bases, J shed 7 bases, and the junction held 9 bases outside the gene matches. CDR3 in DNA: TGTGCCAGCAGAAACCGGGACAGGGGTGATAATGAGCAGTTCTTC. This codes for CASRNRDRGDNEQFF.

This chain connects TRBV7-9 to TRBJ1-4, with D perhaps matching TRBD1 (5 bases). Germline CDR1 reads SEHNR; CDR2 reads FQNEAQ (reference sequence). The CDR3 runs to 14 residues. The V end was cut by 3 bases, the J end by 7 bases, with 12 bases between. In DNA form, the CDR3 reads TGTGCCAGCAGCTTTTCGGGACGTAGTGAAAAACTGTTTTTT. Translating gives CASSFSGRSEKLFF.

Many counts were recorded for this clonotype. The chain uses TRBV19 and TRBJ1-2; D perhaps matches TRBD1 (5 bases). Looked up from germline, CDR1 is LNHDA and CDR2 is SQIVND (reference sequence). V shed 9 bases and J shed 0 bases, with 11 bases lying between them. The CDR3 is made up of 13 amino acids. The CDR3 DNA is TGTGCCAGCAGTTCGGGACCTAACTATGGCTACACCTTC. Its protein product is CASSSGPNYGYTF.

The CDR3 region is CASSLDPEGNTEAFF. CDR3 in DNA: TGCGCCAGCAGCTTGGATCCGGAGGGGAACACTGAAGCTTTCTTT. The genes are TRBV5-1 and TRBJ1-1; D is unclear. Germline assignment: CDR1 SGHRS and CDR2 YFSETQ. The CDR3 is 15 residues long. V was clipped by 0 bases and J by 1 base, with 10 bases between them.

This clonotype occurred a few times. J is TRBJ2-1 and V is TRBV4-1; perhaps TRBD1 as D (6 bases). Trimming shortened V by 0 bases and J by 4 bases, and 13 bases separated the two germline ends. Germline CDR1 and CDR2: MGHRA and YSYEKL. This CDR3 has 16 residues. The CDR3 bases are TGCGCCAGCAGCCAAGAAAGAACAGGGAAATACAATGAGCAGTTCTTC. Its protein product is CASSQERTGKYNEQFF.

In its sample, this clonotype was seen many times. CDR3 sequence reads: CASSFISDTDTQYF. In nucleotides, the CDR3 is TGTGCCAGCAGTTTTATTTCGGACACAGATACGCAGTATTTT. This chain connects TRBV27 to TRBJ2-3; D not resolved. CDR1 is MNHEY, CDR2 SMNVEV, per germline (reference sequence). The CDR3 spans 14 residues. Trimming pared 3 bases from V and 2 bases from J, leaving 9 bases between.

This clonotype occurred a few times. The V and J genes are TRBV7-2 and TRBJ2-3; 10 positions agree with TRBD2. The CDR3 extends over 14 amino acids. Germline V gene sequence: CDR1 SGHTA, CDR2 FQGNSA. Trimming at V came to 5 bases and at J to 7 bases, leaving 6 bases not matched to a gene. CDR3 nucleotide sequence: TGTGCCAGCAGCGAGGGACTAGCGTTAAATACGCAGTATTTT. Translation: CASSEGLALNTQYF.